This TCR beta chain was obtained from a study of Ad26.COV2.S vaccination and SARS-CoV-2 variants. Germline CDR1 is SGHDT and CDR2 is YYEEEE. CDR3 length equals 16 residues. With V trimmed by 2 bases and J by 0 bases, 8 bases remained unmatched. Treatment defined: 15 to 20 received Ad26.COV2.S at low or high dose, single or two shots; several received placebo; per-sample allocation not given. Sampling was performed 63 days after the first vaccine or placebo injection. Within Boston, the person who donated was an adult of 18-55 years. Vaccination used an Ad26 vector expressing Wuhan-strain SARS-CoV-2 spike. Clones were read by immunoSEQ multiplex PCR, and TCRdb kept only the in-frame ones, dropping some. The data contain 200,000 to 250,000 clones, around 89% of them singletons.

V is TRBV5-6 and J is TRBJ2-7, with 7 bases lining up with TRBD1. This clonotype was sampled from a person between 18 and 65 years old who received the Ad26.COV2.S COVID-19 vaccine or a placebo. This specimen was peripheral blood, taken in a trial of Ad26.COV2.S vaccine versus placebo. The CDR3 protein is CASSFHRTGLSYEQYF. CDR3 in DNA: TGTGCCAGCAGCTTCCACCGGACAGGCCTCTCCTACGAGCAGTACTTC.